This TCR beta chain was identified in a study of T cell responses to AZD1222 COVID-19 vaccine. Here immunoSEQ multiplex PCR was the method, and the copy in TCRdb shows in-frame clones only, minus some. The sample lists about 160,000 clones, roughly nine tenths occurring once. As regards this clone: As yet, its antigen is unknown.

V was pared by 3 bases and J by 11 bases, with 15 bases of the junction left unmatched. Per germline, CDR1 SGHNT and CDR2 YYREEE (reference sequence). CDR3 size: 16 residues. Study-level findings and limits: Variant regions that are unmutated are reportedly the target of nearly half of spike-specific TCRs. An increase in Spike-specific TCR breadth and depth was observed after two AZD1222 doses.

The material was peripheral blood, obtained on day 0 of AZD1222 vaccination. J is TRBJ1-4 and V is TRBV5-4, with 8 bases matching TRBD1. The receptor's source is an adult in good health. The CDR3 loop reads CASSSGTGRSLGKLFF. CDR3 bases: TGTGCCAGCAGCTCCGGGACAGGCCGTTCTCTGGGTAAACTGTTTTTT. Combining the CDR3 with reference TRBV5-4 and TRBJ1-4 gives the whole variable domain ETGVTQSPTHLIKTRGQQVTLRCSSQSGHNTVSWYQQALGQGPQFIFQYYREEENGRGNFPPRFSGLQFPNYSSELNVNALELDDSALYLCASSSGTGRSLGKLFFGSGTQLSVL.